The rows below give T cell receptor beta chains drawn from one sample of a study of cytomegalovirus exposure and HLA in healthy donors. Assay: immunoSEQ multiplex PCR; the TCRdb copy retains only in-frame clones and omits some. The sample lists some 130,000 clones, about four fifths occurring once. Sequenced sample: PBMCs. All receptors come from a woman in her 40s in good health and CMV-seronegative. CDR3s include the opening cysteine and the closing phenylalanine or tryptophan. D genes are given only for firm matches.

D	V	J	CDR3
-	TRBV4-1	TRBJ2-7	CASSQDRDSTYEQYF
TRBD1	TRBV28	TRBJ1-2	CASSDRQGWYYGYTF
-	TRBV2	TRBJ1-6	CASSPGNSPLHF
TRBD1	TRBV10-3	TRBJ1-3	CAISRDRGTSGNTIYF
-	TRBV5-1	TRBJ2-7	CASSLVGASYEQYF
TRBD1	TRBV28	TRBJ1-2	CASISRRGRWGGYTF
-	TRBV19	TRBJ1-1	CASSRLNTEAFF
TRBD1	TRBV28	TRBJ2-2	CASSFGTGGTGELFF
-	TRBV7-9	TRBJ1-1	CSSSLVGIEAFF
TRBD1	TRBV7-9	TRBJ1-6	CASSDPGTGIDSPLHF
-	TRBV28	TRBJ2-7	CATVQAGEQYF
-	TRBV27	TRBJ2-7	CASSLGRVSYEQYF
TRBD2	TRBV7-9	TRBJ2-5	CSSSIRLAGSETQYF
TRBD2	TRBV9	TRBJ2-7	CASSPDAGLAGDEQYF
TRBD1	TRBV15	TRBJ2-7	CATSRGQGQGQNEQYF
-	TRBV2	TRBJ2-7	CASSESSGGPAYEQYF
-	TRBV6-5	TRBJ1-2	CASRAGAPYGYTF
TRBD1	TRBV11-2	TRBJ1-4	CASSPLPREQGKLFF
-	TRBV29-1	-	CSVASGDYEQYF